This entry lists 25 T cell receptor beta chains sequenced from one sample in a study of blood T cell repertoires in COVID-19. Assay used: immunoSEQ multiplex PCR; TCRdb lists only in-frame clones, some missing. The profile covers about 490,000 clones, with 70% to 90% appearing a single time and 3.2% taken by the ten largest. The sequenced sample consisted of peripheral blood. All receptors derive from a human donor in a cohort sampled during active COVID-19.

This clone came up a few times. The CDR3 region has the DNA TGTGCCAGCAGCCCCGCCCTAGACTCCCCGTTCTTC. Protein product: CASSPALDSPFF. The chain uses TRBV7-2 and TRBJ2-1; D remains unclear. This CDR3 has 12 residues. Germline CDR1 reads SGHTA; CDR2 reads FQGNSA. Deletions cut 5 bases from V and 15 bases from J, with 17 bases between.

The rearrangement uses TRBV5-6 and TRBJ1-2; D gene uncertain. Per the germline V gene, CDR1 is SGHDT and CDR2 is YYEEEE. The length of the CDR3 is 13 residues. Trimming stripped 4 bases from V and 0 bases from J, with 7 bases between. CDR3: CASSKHTNYGYTF. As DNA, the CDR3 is TGTGCCAGCAGCAAACATACTAACTATGGCTACACCTTC.

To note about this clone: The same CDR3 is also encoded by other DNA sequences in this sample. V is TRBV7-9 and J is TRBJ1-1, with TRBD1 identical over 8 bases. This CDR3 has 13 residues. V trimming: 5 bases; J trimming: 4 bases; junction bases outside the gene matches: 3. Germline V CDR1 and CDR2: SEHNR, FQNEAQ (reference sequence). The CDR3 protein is CASSVQGGTEAFF. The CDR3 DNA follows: TGTGCCAGCAGCGTACAGGGGGGCACTGAAGCTTTCTTT.

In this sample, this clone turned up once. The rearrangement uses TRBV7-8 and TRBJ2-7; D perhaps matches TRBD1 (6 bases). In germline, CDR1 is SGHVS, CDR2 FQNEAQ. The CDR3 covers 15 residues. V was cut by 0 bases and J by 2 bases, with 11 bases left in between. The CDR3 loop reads CASSLAQGSTYEQYF. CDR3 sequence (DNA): TGTGCCAGCAGCTTAGCACAGGGATCGACCTACGAGCAGTACTTC.

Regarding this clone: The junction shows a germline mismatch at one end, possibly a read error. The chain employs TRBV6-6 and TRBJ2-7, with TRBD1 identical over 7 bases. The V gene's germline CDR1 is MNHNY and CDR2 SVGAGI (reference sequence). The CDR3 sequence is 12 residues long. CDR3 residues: CASSFSTTGVGF. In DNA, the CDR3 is TGTGCCAGCAGTTTCTCCACTACAGGGGTAGGCTTC.

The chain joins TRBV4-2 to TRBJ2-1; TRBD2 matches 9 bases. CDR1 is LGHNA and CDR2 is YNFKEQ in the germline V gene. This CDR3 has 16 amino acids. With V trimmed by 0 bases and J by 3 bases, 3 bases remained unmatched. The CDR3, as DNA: TGTGCCAGCAGCCAAGATATTAGCGGGGGCTACAATGAGCAGTTCTTC. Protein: CASSQDISGGYNEQFF.

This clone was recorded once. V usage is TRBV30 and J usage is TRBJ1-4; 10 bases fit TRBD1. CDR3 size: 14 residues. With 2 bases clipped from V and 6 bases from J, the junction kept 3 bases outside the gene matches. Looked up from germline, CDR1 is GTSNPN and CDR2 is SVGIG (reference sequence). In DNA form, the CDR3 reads TGTGCCTGGAGTAACGGACAGGGGGATGAAAAACTGTTTTTT. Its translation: CAWSNGQGDEKLFF.

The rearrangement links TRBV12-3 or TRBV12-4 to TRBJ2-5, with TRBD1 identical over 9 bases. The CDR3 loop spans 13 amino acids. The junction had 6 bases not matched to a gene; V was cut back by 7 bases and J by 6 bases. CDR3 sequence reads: CASTGDREKTQYF. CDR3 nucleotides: TGTGCCAGCACGGGGGACAGGGAAAAGACCCAGTACTTC.

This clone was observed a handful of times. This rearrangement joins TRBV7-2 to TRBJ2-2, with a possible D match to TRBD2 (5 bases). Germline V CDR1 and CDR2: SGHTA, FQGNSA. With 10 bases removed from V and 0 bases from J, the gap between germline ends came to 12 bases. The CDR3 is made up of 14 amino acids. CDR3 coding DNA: TGTGCCAAAAGGCTAGCCCCGAACACCGGGGAGCTGTTTTTT. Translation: CAKRLAPNTGELFF.

The CDR3 sequence is CASRLQTGTGNTIYF. In DNA, the CDR3 is TGTGCCAGCAGACTTCAGACAGGGACTGGAAACACCATATATTTT. The V gene is TRBV6-5, the J gene TRBJ1-3, with 7 bases aligning to TRBD1. Germline loops: CDR1 MNHEY, CDR2 SVGAGI. The length of the CDR3 is 15 residues. The trim removed 6 bases at V and 2 bases at J, leaving 7 bases unmatched.

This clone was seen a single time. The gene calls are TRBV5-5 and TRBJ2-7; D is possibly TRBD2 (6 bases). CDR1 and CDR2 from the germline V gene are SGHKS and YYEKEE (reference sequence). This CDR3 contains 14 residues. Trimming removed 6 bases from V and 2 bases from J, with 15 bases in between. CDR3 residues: CASTTRLDPYEQYF. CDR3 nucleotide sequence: TGTGCCAGCACCACCCGACTAGACCCCTACGAGCAGTACTTC.

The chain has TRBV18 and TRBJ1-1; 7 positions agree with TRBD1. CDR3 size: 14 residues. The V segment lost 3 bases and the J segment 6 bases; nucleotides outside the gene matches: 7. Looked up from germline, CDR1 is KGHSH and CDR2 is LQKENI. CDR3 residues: CASSPLDREAEAFF. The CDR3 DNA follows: TGTGCCAGCTCACCTTTAGACAGGGAAGCTGAAGCTTTCTTT. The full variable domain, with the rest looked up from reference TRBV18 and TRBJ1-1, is NAGVMQNPRHLVRRRGQEARLRCSPMKGHSHVYWYRQLPEEGLKFMVYLQKENIIDESGMPKERFSAEFPKEGPSILRIQQVVRGDSAAYFCASSPLDREAEAFFGQGTRLTVV.

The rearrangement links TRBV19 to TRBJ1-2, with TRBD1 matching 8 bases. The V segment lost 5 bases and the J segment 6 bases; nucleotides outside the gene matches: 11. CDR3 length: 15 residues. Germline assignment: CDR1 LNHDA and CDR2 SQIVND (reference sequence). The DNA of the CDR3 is TGTGCCAGTAGTCCATTAGACAGGGGTGTCGATGGCTACACCTTC. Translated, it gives CASSPLDRGVDGYTF.

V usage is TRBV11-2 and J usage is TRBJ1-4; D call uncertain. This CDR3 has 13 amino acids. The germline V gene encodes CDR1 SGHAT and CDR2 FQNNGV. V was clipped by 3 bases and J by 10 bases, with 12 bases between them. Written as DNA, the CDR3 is TGTGCCAGCAGCTTTGGAGCGCCCGGAAAACTGTTTTTT. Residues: CASSFGAPGKLFF.

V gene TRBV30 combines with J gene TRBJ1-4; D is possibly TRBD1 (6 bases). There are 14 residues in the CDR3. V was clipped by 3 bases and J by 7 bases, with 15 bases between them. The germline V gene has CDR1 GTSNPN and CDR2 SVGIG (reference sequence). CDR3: CAWSQLQGTEKLFF. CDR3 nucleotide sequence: TGTGCCTGGAGCCAATTACAGGGAACTGAAAAACTGTTTTTT.

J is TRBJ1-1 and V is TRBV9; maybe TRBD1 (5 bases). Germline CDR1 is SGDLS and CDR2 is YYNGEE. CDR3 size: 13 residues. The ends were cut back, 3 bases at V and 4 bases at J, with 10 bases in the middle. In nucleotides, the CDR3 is TGTGCCAGCAGCGGCGTCGGGGGCACTGAAGCTTTCTTT. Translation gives CASSGVGGTEAFF. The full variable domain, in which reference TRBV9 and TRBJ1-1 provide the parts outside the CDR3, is DSGVTQTPKHLITATGQRVTLRCSPRSGDLSVYWYQQSLDQGLQFLIQYYNGEERAKGNILERFSAQQFPDLHSELNLSSLELGDSALYFCASSGVGGTEAFFGQGTRLTVV.

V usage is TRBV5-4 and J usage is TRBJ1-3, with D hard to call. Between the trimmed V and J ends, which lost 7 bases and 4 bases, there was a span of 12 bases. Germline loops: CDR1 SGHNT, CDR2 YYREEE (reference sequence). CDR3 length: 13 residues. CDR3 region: CASSNNSGNTIYF. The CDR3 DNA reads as TGTGCCAGCTCAAACAATTCCGGAAACACCATATATTTT.

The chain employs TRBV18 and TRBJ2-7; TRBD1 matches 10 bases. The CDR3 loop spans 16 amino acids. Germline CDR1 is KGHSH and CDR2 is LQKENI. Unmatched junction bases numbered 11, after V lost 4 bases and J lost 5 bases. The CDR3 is CASSRGTGVEGDEQYF. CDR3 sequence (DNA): TGTGCCAGCTCACGGGGGACAGGGGTAGAGGGCGACGAGCAGTACTTC. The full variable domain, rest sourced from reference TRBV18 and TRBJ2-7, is NAGVMQNPRHLVRRRGQEARLRCSPMKGHSHVYWYRQLPEEGLKFMVYLQKENIIDESGMPKERFSAEFPKEGPSILRIQQVVRGDSAAYFCASSRGTGVEGDEQYFGPGTRLTVT.

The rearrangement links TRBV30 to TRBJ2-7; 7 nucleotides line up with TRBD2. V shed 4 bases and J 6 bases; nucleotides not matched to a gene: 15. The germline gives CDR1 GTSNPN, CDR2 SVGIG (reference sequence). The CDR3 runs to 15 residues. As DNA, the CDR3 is TGTGCCTGGACCTTGACTAGCCGGATATCGTCCGAGCAGTACTTC. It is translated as CAWTLTSRISSEQYF.

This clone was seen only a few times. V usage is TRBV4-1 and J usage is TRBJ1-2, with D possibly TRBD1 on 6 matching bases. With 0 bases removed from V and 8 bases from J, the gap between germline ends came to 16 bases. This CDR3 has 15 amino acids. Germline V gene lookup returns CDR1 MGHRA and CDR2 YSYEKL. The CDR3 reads CASSQDRTAQWGYTF. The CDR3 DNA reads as TGCGCCAGCAGCCAAGACCGGACAGCCCAGTGGGGCTACACCTTC.

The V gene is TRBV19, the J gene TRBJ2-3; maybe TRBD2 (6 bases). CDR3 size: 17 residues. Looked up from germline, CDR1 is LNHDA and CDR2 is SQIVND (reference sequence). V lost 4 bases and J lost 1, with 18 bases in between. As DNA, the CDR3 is TGTGCCAGTAGTAAGGCGGTCGGGGGAGACGGCACAGATACGCAGTATTTT. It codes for CASSKAVGGDGTDTQYF.

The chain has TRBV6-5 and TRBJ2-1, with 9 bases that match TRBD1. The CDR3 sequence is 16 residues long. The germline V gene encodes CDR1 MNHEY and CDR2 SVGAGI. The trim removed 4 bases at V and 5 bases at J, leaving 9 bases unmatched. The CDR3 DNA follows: TGTGCCAGCAGTTCGACAGGGGGTCGGAAGGACAATGAGCAGTTCTTC. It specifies CASSSTGGRKDNEQFF.

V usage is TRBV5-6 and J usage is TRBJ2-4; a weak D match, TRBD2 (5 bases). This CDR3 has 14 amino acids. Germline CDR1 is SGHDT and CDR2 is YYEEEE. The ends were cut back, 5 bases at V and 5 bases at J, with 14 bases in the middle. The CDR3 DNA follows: TGTGCCAGCAGTACCCTGGACGGGGAAAACATTCAGTACTTC. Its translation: CASSTLDGENIQYF.

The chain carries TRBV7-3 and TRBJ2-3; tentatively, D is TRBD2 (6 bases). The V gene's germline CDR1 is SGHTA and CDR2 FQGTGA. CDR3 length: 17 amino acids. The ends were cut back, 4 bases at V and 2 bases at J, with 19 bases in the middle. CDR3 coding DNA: TGTGCCAGCAGCTCCCGGGGCGGGGCGGGAACCACAGATACGCAGTATTTT. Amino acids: CASSSRGGAGTTDTQYF.

This CDR3 reads CAWTGGLDQPQHF. Here the CDR3 DNA reads TGTGCCTGGACAGGGGGGCTAGATCAGCCCCAGCATTTT. The chain links TRBV30 to TRBJ1-5; 7 nucleotides match TRBD1. CDR1 is GTSNPN, CDR2 SVGIG, per germline (reference sequence). V was clipped by 4 bases and J by 5 bases; unmatched bases: 5. This CDR3 is 13 amino acids long.